These 14 T cell receptor beta chains share one sample of origin, sequenced in a study of Graves' ophthalmopathy and Graves' hyperthyroidism. Amplified TCR beta CDR3 regions were obtained using RNA transcripts as template. Amplification began with first-round RT-PCR using HTBI primers, then second-round multiplex PCR was performed. MiXCR, run by TCRdb on the multiplex PCR reads, gives a single entry per CDR3 protein. The top ten clones hold 11% of a sample with over a million distinct CDR3 sequences, around a third of them seen once. The sequenced material came from peripheral blood or thyroid tissue (not recorded which). These receptor sequences come from an adult man with Graves' hyperthyroidism.

This clonotype was observed a few times. V is TRBV28 and J is TRBJ1-1; TRBD1 might be the D (6 bases). Trimming took 5 bases from V and 1 from J, leaving 11 bases between them. The CDR3 sequence is 14 residues long. Per germline, CDR1 MDHEN and CDR2 SYDVKM. CDR3 region: CASSMGQPNTEAFF. The CDR3 nucleotides read TGTGCCAGCAGTATGGGACAACCGAACACTGAAGCTTTCTTT.

This clonotype was counted ten times or more. This sequence joins TRBV7-8 and TRBJ2-7; perhaps D is TRBD1 or TRBD2 (5 bases each). Deletions cut 7 bases from V and 2 bases from J, with 18 bases between. CDR3 length equals 15 residues. Looked up from germline, CDR1 is SGHVS and CDR2 is FQNEAQ. The CDR3 coding sequence is TGTGCCAGCACTGATACCGGGACCTCAGCCTACGAGCAGTACTTC. Amino acid sequence: CASTDTGTSAYEQYF.

This clonotype was counted many times. CDR3 bases: TGCAGCGTTGTTGGGGCAGGCGCCGCTCGGACCCAGTACTTC. This sequence encodes CSVVGAGAARTQYF. The chain carries TRBV29-1 and TRBJ2-5, with D possibly matching TRBD1 (5 bases). The V end was cut by 4 bases, the J end by 7 bases, with 19 bases between. The CDR3 has 14 amino acids. Germline loops: CDR1 SQVTM, CDR2 ANQGSEA.

This clonotype was counted at least ten times. The rearrangement links TRBV6-6 to TRBJ1-2; TRBD1 aligns across 11 bases. V was clipped by 6 bases and J by 4 bases; unmatched bases: 7. The germline CDR1 and CDR2 sequences are MNHNY and SVGAGI (reference sequence). The CDR3 spans 15 residues. CDR3 region: CASRKEGTGGYGYTF. DNA for the CDR3: TGTGCCAGCAGAAAGGAAGGGACAGGGGGCTATGGCTACACCTTC.

On this clonotype: A much bigger clone sits one base away, suggesting this may be a read error. The CDR3: CASSLKWGGGAFF. In DNA form, the CDR3 reads TGTGCCAGCAGCCTCAAGTGGGGGGGGGGGGCTTTCTTT. The chain joins TRBV9 to TRBJ1-1; tentatively, D is TRBD1 (5 bases). This CDR3 contains 13 residues. Trimming pared 4 bases from V and 11 bases from J, leaving 18 bases between. Germline CDR1 is SGDLS and CDR2 is YYNGEE.

The chain is built from TRBV5-1 and TRBJ2-6, with D unclear. Germline V gene data show CDR1 as SGHRS and CDR2 as YFSETQ. CDR3 length: 14 residues. Trimming left V 0 bases short and J 6 bases short, with 7 bases between. The CDR3 DNA is TGCGCCAGCAGCTTGGCTGGGGAGGCCAACGTCCTGACTTTC. It codes for CASSLAGEANVLTF.

The chain is built from TRBV10-3 and TRBJ1-6; weak D call: TRBD1 (5 bases). This CDR3 has 12 residues. V shed 2 bases and J shed 10 bases, with 6 bases lying between them. The germline CDR1 and CDR2 sequences are ENHRY and SYGVKD. The CDR3 region is CAISERGSPLHF. Here the CDR3 DNA reads TGTGCCATCAGTGAGCGGGGCTCACCCCTCCACTTT.

The CDR3 nucleotides read TGTGCCAGTGCATTGACAGGGCTTCAGCCCCAGCATTTT. Translating gives CASALTGLQPQHF. The V gene is TRBV19, the J gene TRBJ1-5, with TRBD1 matching over 7 bases. V lost 8 bases to trimming and J lost 6 bases; unmatched junction nucleotides: 7. The CDR3 covers 13 residues. In germline, CDR1 is LNHDA, CDR2 SQIVND (reference sequence).

J is TRBJ2-2 and V is TRBV9; D remains unclear. Germline values: CDR1 SGDLS, CDR2 YYNGEE. The CDR3 covers 16 residues. V gave up 3 bases and J gave up 3 bases, with 15 bases separating them. CDR3 sequence reads: CASSGGFGSDTGELFF. As DNA, the CDR3 is TGTGCCAGCAGCGGAGGATTCGGGTCCGACACCGGGGAGCTGTTTTTT.

This sequence joins TRBV5-1 and TRBJ1-5; D might be TRBD1 (6 bases). The CDR3 length is 14 residues. Germline lookup yields CDR1 SGHRS and CDR2 YFSETQ. V shed 4 bases and J shed 7 bases, with 15 bases lying between them. CDR3 region: CASSADPTGQPQHF. As DNA, the CDR3 is TGCGCCAGCAGCGCGGACCCAACAGGGCAGCCCCAGCATTTT. The full variable domain, with the rest looked up from reference TRBV5-1 and TRBJ1-5, is KAGVTQTPRYLIKTRGQQVTLSCSPISGHRSVSWYQQTPGQGLQFLFEYFSETQRNKGNFPGRFSGRQFSNSRSEMNVSTLELGDSALYLCASSADPTGQPQHFGDGTRLSIL.

This clonotype came up a few times. The chain joins TRBV5-1 to TRBJ2-5, with TRBD1 identical over 7 bases. V dropped 4 bases and J dropped 5; count of bases not matched to a gene: 8. The germline gives CDR1 SGHRS, CDR2 YFSETQ. CDR3 length: 14 amino acids. The CDR3 DNA is TGCGCCAGCAGCGGGGGACAGTTTCTCGAGACCCAGTACTTC. As protein: CASSGGQFLETQYF. Based on the CDR3 plus reference TRBV5-1 and TRBJ2-5, the full variable domain is KAGVTQTPRYLIKTRGQQVTLSCSPISGHRSVSWYQQTPGQGLQFLFEYFSETQRNKGNFPGRFSGRQFSNSRSEMNVSTLELGDSALYLCASSGGQFLETQYFGPGTRLLVL.

The chain carries TRBV29-1 and TRBJ2-7, with D unresolved. With 8 bases removed from V and 1 base from J, the gap between germline ends came to 15 bases. The CDR3 consists of 13 residues. Germline CDR1 is SQVTM and CDR2 is ANQGSEA. The CDR3 nucleotides are TGCAGCTTAGTAGCCGGTCCATCCTACGAGCAGTACTTC. The encoded protein is CSLVAGPSYEQYF.

V and J are TRBV12-5 and TRBJ2-5; D is uncertain. Per the germline V gene, CDR1 is LGHNT and CDR2 is FRNRAP. V was trimmed by 6 bases and J by 3 bases, leaving 8 bases between them. The CDR3 contains 12 residues. CDR3 amino acids: CASGVVKETQYF. The CDR3 nucleotides are TGTGCTAGTGGCGTGGTCAAAGAGACCCAGTACTTC.

In this sample, this clonotype turned up once. The V and J genes are TRBV7-3 and TRBJ2-1, with 8 bases identical to TRBD1. The V gene's germline CDR1 is SGHTA and CDR2 FQGTGA. This CDR3 is built from 14 residues. Trimming cost V 3 bases and J 6 bases; bases outside gene matches: 4. CDR3 protein: CASSLSGGFNEQFF. CDR3 DNA sequence: TGTGCCAGCAGCTTGTCAGGGGGCTTCAATGAGCAGTTCTTC.